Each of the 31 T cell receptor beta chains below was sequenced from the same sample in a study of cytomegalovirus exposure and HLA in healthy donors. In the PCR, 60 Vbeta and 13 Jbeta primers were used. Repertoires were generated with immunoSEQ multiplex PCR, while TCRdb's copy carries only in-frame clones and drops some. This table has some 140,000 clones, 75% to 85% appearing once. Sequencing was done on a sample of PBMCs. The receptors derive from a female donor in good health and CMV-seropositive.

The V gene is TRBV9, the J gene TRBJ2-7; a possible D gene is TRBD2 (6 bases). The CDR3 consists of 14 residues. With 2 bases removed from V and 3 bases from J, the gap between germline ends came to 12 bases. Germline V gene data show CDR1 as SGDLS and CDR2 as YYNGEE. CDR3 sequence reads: CASSVTGDLYEQYF. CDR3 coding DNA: TGTGCCAGCAGCGTTACGGGAGACCTCTACGAGCAGTACTTC.

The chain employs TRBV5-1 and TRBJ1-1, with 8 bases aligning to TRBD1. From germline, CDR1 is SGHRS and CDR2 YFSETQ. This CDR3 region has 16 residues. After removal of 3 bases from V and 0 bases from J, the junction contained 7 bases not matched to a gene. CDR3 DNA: TGCGCCAGCAGCTCCCAGGGGGCTTGGATGAACACTGAAGCTTTCTTT. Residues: CASSSQGAWMNTEAFF.

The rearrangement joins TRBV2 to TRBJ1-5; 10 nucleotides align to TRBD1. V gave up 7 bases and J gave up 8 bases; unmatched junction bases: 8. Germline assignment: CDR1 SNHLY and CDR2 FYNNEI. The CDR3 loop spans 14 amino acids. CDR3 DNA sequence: TGTGCCAGCACCCGACAGGGGGCGGCGGAGCCCCAGCATTTT. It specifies CASTRQGAAEPQHF.

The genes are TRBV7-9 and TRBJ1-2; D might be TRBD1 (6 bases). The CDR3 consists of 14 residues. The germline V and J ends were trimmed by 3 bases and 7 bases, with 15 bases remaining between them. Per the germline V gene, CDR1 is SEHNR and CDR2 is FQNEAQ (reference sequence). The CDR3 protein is CASSLDSTVVGYTF. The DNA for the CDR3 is TGTGCCAGCAGCTTGGACAGTACGGTCGTTGGCTACACCTTC.

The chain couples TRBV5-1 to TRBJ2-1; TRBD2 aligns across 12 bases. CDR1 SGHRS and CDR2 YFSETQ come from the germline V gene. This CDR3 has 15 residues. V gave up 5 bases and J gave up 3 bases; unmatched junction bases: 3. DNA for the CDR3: TGCGCCAGCAGTAAGACTAGCGGGGGCTACAATGAGCAGTTCTTC. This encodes CASSKTSGGYNEQFF.

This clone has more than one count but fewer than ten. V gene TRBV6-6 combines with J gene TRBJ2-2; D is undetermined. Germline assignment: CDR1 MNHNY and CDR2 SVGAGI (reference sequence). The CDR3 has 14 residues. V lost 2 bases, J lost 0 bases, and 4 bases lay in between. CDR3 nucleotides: TGTGCCAGCAGTTACATAACGAACACCGGGGAGCTGTTTTTT. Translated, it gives CASSYITNTGELFF.

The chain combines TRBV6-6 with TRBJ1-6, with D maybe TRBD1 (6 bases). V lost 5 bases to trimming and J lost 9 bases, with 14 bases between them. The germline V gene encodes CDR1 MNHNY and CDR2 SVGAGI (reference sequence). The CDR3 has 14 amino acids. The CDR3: CASSPTGRSSPLHF. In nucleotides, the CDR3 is TGTGCCAGCAGTCCGACAGGACGTAGTTCACCCCTCCACTTT.

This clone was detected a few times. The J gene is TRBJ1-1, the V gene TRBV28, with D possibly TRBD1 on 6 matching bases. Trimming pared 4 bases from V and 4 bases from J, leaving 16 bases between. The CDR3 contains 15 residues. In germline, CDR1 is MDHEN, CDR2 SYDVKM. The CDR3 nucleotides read TGTGCCAGCAGTTCCCCGATGACAGGAGGCACTGAAGCTTTCTTT. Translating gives CASSSPMTGGTEAFF. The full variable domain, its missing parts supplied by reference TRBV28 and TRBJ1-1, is DVKVTQSSRYLVKRTGEKVFLECVQDMDHENMFWYRQDPGLGLRLIYFSYDVKMKEKGDIPEGYSVSREKKERFSLILESASTNQTSMYLCASSSPMTGGTEAFFGQGTRLTVV.

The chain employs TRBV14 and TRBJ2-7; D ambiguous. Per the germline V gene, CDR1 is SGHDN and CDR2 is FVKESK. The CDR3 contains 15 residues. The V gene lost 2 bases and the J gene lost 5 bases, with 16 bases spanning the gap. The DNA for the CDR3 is TGTGCCAGCAGCCAATATTGGAACAGTTTCAACGAGCAGTACTTC. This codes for CASSQYWNSFNEQYF.

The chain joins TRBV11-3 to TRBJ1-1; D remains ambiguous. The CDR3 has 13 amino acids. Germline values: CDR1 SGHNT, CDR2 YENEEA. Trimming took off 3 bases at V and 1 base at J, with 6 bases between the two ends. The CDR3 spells CASSFGENTEAFF. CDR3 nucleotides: TGTGCCAGCAGCTTCGGGGAGAACACTGAAGCTTTCTTT.

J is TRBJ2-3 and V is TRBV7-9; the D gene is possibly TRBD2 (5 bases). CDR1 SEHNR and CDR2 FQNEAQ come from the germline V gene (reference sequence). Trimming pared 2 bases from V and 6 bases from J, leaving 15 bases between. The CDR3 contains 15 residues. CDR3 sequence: CASSLREVRTDTQYF. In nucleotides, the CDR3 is TGTGCCAGCAGCTTACGGGAAGTGAGGACTGATACGCAGTATTTT. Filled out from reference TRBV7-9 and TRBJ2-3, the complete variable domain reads DTGVSQNPRHKITKRGQNVTFRCDPISEHNRLYWYRQTLGQGPEFLTYFQNEAQLEKSRLLSDRFSAERPKGSFSTLEIQRTEQGDSAMYLCASSLREVRTDTQYFGPGTRLTVL.

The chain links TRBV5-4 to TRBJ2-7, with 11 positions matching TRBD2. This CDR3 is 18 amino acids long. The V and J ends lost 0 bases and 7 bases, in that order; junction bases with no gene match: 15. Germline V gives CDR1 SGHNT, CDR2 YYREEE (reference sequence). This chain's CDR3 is CASSLGRIAGGAGEEQYF. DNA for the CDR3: TGTGCCAGCAGCTTGGGCCGTATAGCGGGGGGGGCCGGGGAGGAGCAGTACTTC.

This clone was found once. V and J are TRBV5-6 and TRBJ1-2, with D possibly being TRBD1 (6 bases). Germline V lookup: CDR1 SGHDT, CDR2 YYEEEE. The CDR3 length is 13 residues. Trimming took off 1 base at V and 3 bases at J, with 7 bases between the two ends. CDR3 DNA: TGTGCCAGCAGCTTGACAGGGCACTATGGCTACACCTTC. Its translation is CASSLTGHYGYTF.

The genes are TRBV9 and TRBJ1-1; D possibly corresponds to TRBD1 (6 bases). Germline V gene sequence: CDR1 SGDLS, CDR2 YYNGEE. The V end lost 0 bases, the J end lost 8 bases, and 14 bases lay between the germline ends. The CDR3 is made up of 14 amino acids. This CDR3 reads CASSVDRVSPEAFF. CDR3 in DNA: TGTGCCAGCAGCGTAGACAGGGTCTCGCCGGAAGCTTTCTTT.

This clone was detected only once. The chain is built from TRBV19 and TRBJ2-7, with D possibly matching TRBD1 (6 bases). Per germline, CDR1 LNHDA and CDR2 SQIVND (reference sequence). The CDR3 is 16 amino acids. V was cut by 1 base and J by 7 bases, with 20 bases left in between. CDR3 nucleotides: TGTGCCAGTAGTATAGTTGGCAGGGGTATTCGGCGTGAGCAGTACTTC. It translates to CASSIVGRGIRREQYF.

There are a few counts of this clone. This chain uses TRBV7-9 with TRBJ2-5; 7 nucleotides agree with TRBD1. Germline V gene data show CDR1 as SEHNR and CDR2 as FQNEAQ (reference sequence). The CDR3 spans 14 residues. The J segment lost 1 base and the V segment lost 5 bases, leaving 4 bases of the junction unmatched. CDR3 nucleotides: TGTGCCAGCAGCGCGACAGGGCTCCAAGAGACCCAGTACTTC. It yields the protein CASSATGLQETQYF. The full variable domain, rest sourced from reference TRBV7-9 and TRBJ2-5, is DTGVSQNPRHKITKRGQNVTFRCDPISEHNRLYWYRQTLGQGPEFLTYFQNEAQLEKSRLLSDRFSAERPKGSFSTLEIQRTEQGDSAMYLCASSATGLQETQYFGPGTRLLVL.

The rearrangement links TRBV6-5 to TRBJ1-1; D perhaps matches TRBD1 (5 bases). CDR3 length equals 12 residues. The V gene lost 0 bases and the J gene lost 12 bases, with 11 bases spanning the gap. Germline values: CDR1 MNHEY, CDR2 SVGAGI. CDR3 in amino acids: CASSYSRTKTFF. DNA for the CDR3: TGTGCCAGCAGTTACTCGAGGACAAAGACTTTCTTT.

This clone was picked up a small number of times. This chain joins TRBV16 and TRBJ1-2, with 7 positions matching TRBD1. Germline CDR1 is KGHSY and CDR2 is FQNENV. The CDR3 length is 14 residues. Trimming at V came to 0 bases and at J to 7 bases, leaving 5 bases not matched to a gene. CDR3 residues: CASSQSRQGVGYTF. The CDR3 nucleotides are TGTGCCAGCAGCCAATCCCGCCAGGGGGTTGGCTACACCTTC.

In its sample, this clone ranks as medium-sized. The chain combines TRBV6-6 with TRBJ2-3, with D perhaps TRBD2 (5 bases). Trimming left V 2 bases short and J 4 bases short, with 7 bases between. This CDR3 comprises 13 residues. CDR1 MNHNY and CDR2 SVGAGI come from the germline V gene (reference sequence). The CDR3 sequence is CASSYGSADTQYF. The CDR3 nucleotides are TGTGCCAGCAGTTACGGTAGCGCAGATACGCAGTATTTT.

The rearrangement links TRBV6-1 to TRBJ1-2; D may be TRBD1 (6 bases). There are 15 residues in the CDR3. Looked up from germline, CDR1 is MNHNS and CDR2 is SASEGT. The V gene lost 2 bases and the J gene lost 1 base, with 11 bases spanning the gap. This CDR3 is CASSEKTGNNYGYTF. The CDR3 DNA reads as TGTGCCAGCAGTGAAAAAACAGGGAATAACTATGGCTACACCTTC.

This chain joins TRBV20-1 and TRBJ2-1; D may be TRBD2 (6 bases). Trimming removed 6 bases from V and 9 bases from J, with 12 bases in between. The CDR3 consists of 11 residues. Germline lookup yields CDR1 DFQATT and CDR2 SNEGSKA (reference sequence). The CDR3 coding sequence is TGCAGTGCCGGGGGACGAGGTGAGCAGTTCTTC. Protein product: CSAGGRGEQFF.

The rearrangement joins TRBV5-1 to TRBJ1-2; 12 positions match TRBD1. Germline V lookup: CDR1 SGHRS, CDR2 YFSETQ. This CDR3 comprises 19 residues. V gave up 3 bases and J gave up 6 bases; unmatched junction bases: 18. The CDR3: CASSSHPSLAGQGADGYTF. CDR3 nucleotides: TGCGCCAGCAGCTCCCATCCATCACTCGCGGGACAGGGGGCCGATGGCTACACCTTC.

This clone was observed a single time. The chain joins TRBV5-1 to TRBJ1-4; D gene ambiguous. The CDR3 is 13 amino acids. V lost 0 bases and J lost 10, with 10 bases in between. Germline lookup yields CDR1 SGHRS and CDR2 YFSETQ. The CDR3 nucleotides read TGCGCCAGCAGCTTGGCAGAAGAGGGAAAACTGTTTTTT. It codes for CASSLAEEGKLFF.

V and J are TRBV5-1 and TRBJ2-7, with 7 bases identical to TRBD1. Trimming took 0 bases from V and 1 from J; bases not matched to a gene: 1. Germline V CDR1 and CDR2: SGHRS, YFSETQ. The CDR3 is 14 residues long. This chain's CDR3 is CASSLETGSYEQYF. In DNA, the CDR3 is TGCGCCAGCAGCTTGGAGACAGGGTCCTACGAGCAGTACTTC. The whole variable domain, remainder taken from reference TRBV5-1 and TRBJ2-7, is KAGVTQTPRYLIKTRGQQVTLSCSPISGHRSVSWYQQTPGQGLQFLFEYFSETQRNKGNFPGRFSGRQFSNSRSEMNVSTLELGDSALYLCASSLETGSYEQYFGPGTRLTVT.

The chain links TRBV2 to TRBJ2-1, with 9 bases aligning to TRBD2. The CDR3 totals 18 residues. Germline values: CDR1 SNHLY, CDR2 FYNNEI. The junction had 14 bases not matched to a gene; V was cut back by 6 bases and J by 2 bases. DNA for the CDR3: TGTGCCAGCAGACAGGGGAATGGCGCGGGAGGGCCCTACAATGAGCAGTTCTTC. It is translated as CASRQGNGAGGPYNEQFF.

The CDR3 is CTSSQDFRGRGQPQHF. CDR3 nucleotide sequence: TGCACCAGCAGCCAAGACTTCAGGGGTCGGGGTCAGCCCCAGCATTTT. The chain couples TRBV1 to TRBJ1-5; the table calls TRBD1, which could not be checked here. TRBV1 corresponds to a pseudogene. This CDR3 is 16 amino acids long.

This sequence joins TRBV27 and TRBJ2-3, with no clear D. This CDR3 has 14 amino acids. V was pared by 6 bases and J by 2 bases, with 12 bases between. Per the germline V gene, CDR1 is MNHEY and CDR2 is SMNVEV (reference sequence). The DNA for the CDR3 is TGTGCCAGCAGCCGAAATCACTTCACAGATACGCAGTATTTT. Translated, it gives CASSRNHFTDTQYF.

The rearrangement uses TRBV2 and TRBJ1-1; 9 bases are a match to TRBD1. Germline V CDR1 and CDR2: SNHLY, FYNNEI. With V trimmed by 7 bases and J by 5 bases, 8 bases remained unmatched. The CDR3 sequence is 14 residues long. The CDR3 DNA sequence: TGTGCCAGCAACCCGGACAGGGGAAAAACTGAAGCTTTCTTT. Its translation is CASNPDRGKTEAFF.

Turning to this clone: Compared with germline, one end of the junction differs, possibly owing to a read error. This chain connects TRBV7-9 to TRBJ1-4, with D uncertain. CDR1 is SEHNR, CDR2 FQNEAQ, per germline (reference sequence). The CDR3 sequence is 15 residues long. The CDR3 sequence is CSSSYNSATNEKLFF. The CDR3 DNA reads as TGTTCCAGCAGCTACAACAGTGCAACTAATGAAAAACTGTTTTTT.

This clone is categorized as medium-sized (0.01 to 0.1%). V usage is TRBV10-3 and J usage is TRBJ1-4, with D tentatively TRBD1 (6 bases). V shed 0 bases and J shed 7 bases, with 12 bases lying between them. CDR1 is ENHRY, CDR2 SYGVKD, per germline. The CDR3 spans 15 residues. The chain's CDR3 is CAISESRGGSEKLFF. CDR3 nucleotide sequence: TGTGCCATCAGTGAGTCAAGGGGGGGAAGTGAAAAACTGTTTTTT.

CDR3 sequence reads: CASSEVMTGVQPQHF. The CDR3 region has the DNA TGTGCCAGCAGTGAAGTAATGACAGGAGTCCAGCCCCAGCATTTT. This chain connects TRBV2 to TRBJ1-5; TRBD1 might be the D (6 bases). In germline, CDR1 is SNHLY, CDR2 FYNNEI. Trimming took off 1 base at V and 7 bases at J, with 14 bases between the two ends. The CDR3 sequence is 15 residues long.